The rows below give T cell receptor beta chains drawn from one sample of a study of spatial heterogeneity in lung cancer. TCRdb reprocessed the 5' RACE reads with MiXCR, giving one entry per CDR3 protein. This sample has some 7,800 distinct CDR3 sequences; 5% to 6% occur once, and the top ten carry under 30%. The input for sequencing was lung tumor tissue, taken at surgery. Receptors were obtained from a male donor with early-stage non-small cell lung cancer. Both conserved end residues are part of each CDR3. The D gene is left open where the match is weak. Clone sizes are given selectively: once, few, many, or a class where the clone is expanded.

abundance,v_gene,j_gene,d_gene,CDR3aa,CDR3nt
few,TRBV5-1,TRBJ2-1,NA,CASSFEGISYNEQFF,TGCGCCAGCAGCTTCGAGGGGATCTCCTACAATGAGCAGTTCTTC
many,TRBV27,TRBJ2-7,NA,CASTIGPYYEQYF,TGTGCCAGCACCATCGGACCGTACTACGAGCAGTACTTC
many,TRBV5-5,TRBJ2-3,NA,CASSLFQGVADTQYF,TGTGCCAGCAGCTTATTCCAGGGTGTCGCAGATACGCAGTATTTT
NA,TRBV27,TRBJ2-7,TRBD2,CASSFNGGGLYEQYF,TGTGCCAGCAGTTTCAATGGCGGGGGGCTGTACGAGCAGTACTTC
many,TRBV7-9,TRBJ2-1,TRBD1,CASSPRTGGYEQFF,TGTGCCAGCAGCCCACGGACAGGGGGGTATGAGCAGTTCTTC
few,TRBV28,TRBJ2-5,TRBD2,CASSWGGPRGSETQYF,TGTGCCAGCAGCTGGGGGGGACCCCGGGGATCAGAGACCCAGTACTTC
many,TRBV12-3/TRBV12-4,TRBJ2-7,TRBD2,CASSRRTSVGAYEQYF,TGTGCCAGCAGTAGGCGGACTAGCGTGGGGGCCTACGAGCAGTACTTC
many,TRBV28,TRBJ2-6,NA,CASSLDSSGANVLTF,TGTGCCAGCAGTTTAGACAGCTCTGGGGCCAACGTCCTGACTTTC
few,TRBV11-3,TRBJ2-2,NA,CASSSLRGTTGELFF,TGTGCCAGCAGCTCCCTTCGGGGGACCACCGGGGAGCTGTTTTTT
few,TRBV29-1,TRBJ2-1,TRBD2,CSVGKYGRASYNEQFF,TGCAGCGTTGGAAAATACGGGAGGGCCTCTTACAATGAGCAGTTCTTC
many,TRBV5-4,TRBJ1-6,NA,CASSFEGSYNSPLHF,TGTGCCAGCAGCTTCGAGGGGTCCTATAATTCACCCCTCCACTTT
NA,TRBV9,TRBJ2-5,NA,CASSVGTVQETQYF,TGTGCCAGCAGCGTAGGCACGGTCCAAGAGACCCAGTACTTC
NA,TRBV28,TRBJ2-7,NA,CASSLVVGSSYEQYF,TGTGCCAGCAGTTTGGTAGTAGGATCCTCCTACGAGCAGTACTTC
many,TRBV27,TRBJ2-1,TRBD2,CASSLAGGYNEQFF,TGTGCCAGCAGTTTAGCGGGGGGGTACAATGAGCAGTTCTTC
NA,TRBV12-3/TRBV12-4,TRBJ2-5,NA,CASSFRQEETQYF,TGTGCCAGCAGTTTTCGACAGGAAGAGACCCAGTACTTC
NA,TRBV28,TRBJ1-1,TRBD1,CASSTRTGGTEAFF,TGTGCCAGCAGTACGAGGACAGGGGGTACTGAAGCTTTCTTT
few,TRBV4-1,TRBJ1-4,NA,CASSQDRWTNGKLFF,TGCGCCAGCAGCCAAGATCGGTGGACTAATGGAAAACTGTTTTTT
medium-sized,TRBV9,TRBJ2-3,TRBD2,CASSVSTGLEGDTQYF,TGTGCCAGCAGCGTTAGTACGGGACTAGAAGGAGATACGCAGTATTTT
NA,TRBV5-5,TRBJ2-2,NA,CASSSVSTNTGELFF,TGTGCCAGCAGCTCTGTGTCCACGAACACCGGGGAGCTGTTTTTT
few,TRBV27,TRBJ2-1,TRBD1,CASSLQGANYEQFF,TGTGCCAGCAGTTTACAGGGGGCTAACTATGAGCAGTTCTTC
many,TRBV5-1,TRBJ1-4,TRBD1,CASSSDRGDEKLFF,TGCGCCAGCAGCTCGGACAGGGGCGACGAAAAACTGTTTTTT
medium-sized,TRBV7-2,TRBJ1-6,NA,CASSLGSPGDNSPLHF,TGTGCCAGCAGCTTAGGTAGTCCAGGGGATAACTCACCCCTCCACTTT
many,TRBV24-1,TRBJ2-1,NA,CATSGVNSYNEQFF,TGTGCCACCAGTGGGGTAAACTCCTACAATGAGCAGTTCTTC
NA,TRBV12-3/TRBV12-4,TRBJ1-2,NA,CASSYPGGYGYTF,TGTGCCAGCAGTTATCCAGGTGGCTATGGCTACACCTTC
many,TRBV29-1,TRBJ2-5,TRBD2,CSVEGIAGGRETQYF,TGCAGCGTTGAAGGGATAGCGGGAGGACGAGAGACCCAGTACTTC
NA,TRBV6-1,TRBJ1-1,TRBD1,CATNGVFGDRGNTEAFF,TGTGCCACCAATGGGGTTTTCGGGGACAGGGGGAACACTGAAGCTTTCTTT
hyperexpanded,TRBV27,TRBJ2-1,NA,CASSLSGAGEQFF,TGTGCCAGCAGTTTATCCGGGGCTGGTGAGCAGTTCTTC
NA,TRBV9,TRBJ2-7,NA,CASSRGTDRLSSYEQYF,TGTGCCAGCAGCCGCGGGACAGACCGATTGTCCTCCTACGAGCAGTACTTC
many,TRBV4-2,TRBJ2-3,NA,CASSQGGVGQTDTQYF,TGTGCCAGCAGCCAGGGGGGCGTGGGGCAGACAGATACGCAGTATTTT
many,TRBV30,TRBJ1-3,NA,CACPMEGFRGNTIYF,TGTGCCTGCCCAATGGAAGGTTTTAGGGGAAACACCATATATTTT
many,TRBV18,TRBJ2-3,TRBD2,CASSLSTSGRAGDTQYF,TGTGCCAGCTCGCTCTCGACTAGCGGGAGGGCCGGAGATACGCAGTATTTT
many,TRBV3-1,TRBJ2-1,NA,CASSHDRFNEQFF,TGTGCCAGCAGTCATGACAGGTTTAATGAGCAGTTCTTC
many,TRBV10-2,TRBJ2-6,NA,CASSEGTGTMRGANVLTF,TGCGCCAGCAGTGAGGGAACAGGGACAATGAGAGGGGCCAACGTCCTGACTTTC
many,TRBV3-1,TRBJ1-6,NA,CASSEVRNSPLHF,TGTGCCAGCAGCGAAGTAAGGAATTCACCCCTCCACTTT
NA,TRBV29-1,TRBJ2-7,NA,CSVEDRGRQSYYEQYF,TGCAGCGTTGAAGATCGGGGGCGACAGTCTTACTACGAGCAGTACTTC
many,TRBV9,TRBJ2-3,NA,CASSARAGSTADTQYF,TGTGCCAGCAGCGCCCGTGCGGGCTCCACGGCAGATACGCAGTATTTT
medium-sized,TRBV30,TRBJ2-1,TRBD2,CAWRLGSLAGDEQFF,TGTGCCTGGAGGTTGGGATCGCTAGCGGGAGATGAGCAGTTCTTC
many,TRBV6-1,TRBJ2-7,NA,CASSERKGGSYEQYF,TGTGCCAGCAGTGAAAGGAAAGGGGGCTCCTACGAGCAGTACTTC
many,TRBV28,TRBJ2-3,TRBD2,CASSMGLAVSTDTQYF,TGTGCCAGCAGTATGGGACTAGCGGTCAGCACAGATACGCAGTATTTT
many,TRBV6-2/TRBV6-3,TRBJ1-1,NA,CASSEQGTEAFF,TGTGCCAGCAGTGAACAGGGCACTGAAGCTTTCTTT